What follows are 9 T cell receptor beta chains derived from one specimen sequenced in a study of blood T cell repertoires in COVID-19 (TCRdb year 2020). The library was produced with the immunoSEQ multiplex PCR assay. Drawn from immuneACCESS, this table holds only the in-frame rearrangements with V and J called that TCRdb kept. Clones are partly lost; checked studies trace under half to an unresolved V gene and leave the rest unexplained. Across this sample there are 200,000 to 250,000 clones, with approximately 91% seen only once. The ten most abundant clones make up about 2.5% of the sample. Specimen: peripheral blood. All receptors derive from a woman aged 60-75 years with acute or convalescent COVID-19.

The chain uses TRBV30 and TRBJ2-3; the match to TRBD2 covers 8 bases. The trim removed 2 bases at V and 4 bases at J, leaving 5 bases unmatched. Germline lookup yields CDR1 GTSNPN and CDR2 SVGIG (reference sequence). This CDR3 spans 14 amino acids. In DNA form, the CDR3 reads TGTGCCTGGAGTCTTAGCGGGAAGTCAGATACGCAGTATTTT. Its protein is CAWSLSGKSDTQYF.

The gene calls are TRBV5-6 and TRBJ2-2; D is unclear. Germline V CDR1 and CDR2: SGHDT, YYEEEE. Trimming cost V 2 bases and J 5 bases, with 10 bases left between them. The CDR3 contains 14 residues. This CDR3 reads CASSFLRQTGELFF. DNA of the CDR3: TGTGCCAGCAGCTTTCTTAGACAAACCGGGGAGCTGTTTTTT.

The rearrangement uses TRBV5-8 and TRBJ1-1; TRBD1 might be the D (5 bases). Trimming shortened V by 0 bases and J by 10 bases, and 13 bases separated the two germline ends. Germline values: CDR1 SGHTS, CDR2 YDEGEE. The CDR3 consists of 13 residues. CDR3 protein: CASSLDVRTGAFF. The CDR3 bases are TGTGCCAGCAGCTTGGACGTACGAACAGGAGCTTTCTTT.

The chain has TRBV25-1 and TRBJ1-3; 7 positions agree with TRBD1. Germline V gives CDR1 MGHDK, CDR2 SYGVNS. The length of the CDR3 is 13 residues. The junction had 5 bases not matched to a gene; V was cut back by 8 bases and J by 4 bases. The CDR3 reads CASLGQIGNTIYF. For the CDR3, the DNA is TGTGCCAGCCTGGGACAGATAGGAAACACCATATATTTT.

The J gene is TRBJ2-7, the V gene TRBV4-2, with D perhaps TRBD2 (6 bases). The CDR3 runs to 15 residues. CDR1 and CDR2 from the germline V gene are LGHNA and YNFKEQ. V shed 4 bases and J shed 3 bases, with 16 bases lying between them. The CDR3 reads CASSPSVGSGYEQYF. The CDR3 DNA reads as TGTGCCAGCAGCCCTAGCGTCGGGAGTGGCTACGAGCAGTACTTC.

The rearrangement uses TRBV19 and TRBJ1-6, with D tentatively TRBD1 (6 bases). The CDR3 extends over 15 amino acids. Per germline, CDR1 LNHDA and CDR2 SQIVND (reference sequence). V was trimmed by 5 bases and J by 4 bases, leaving 12 bases between them. CDR3: CASSPGGLYNSPLHF. The CDR3 DNA sequence: TGTGCCAGTAGTCCGGGGGGCTTATATAATTCACCCCTCCACTTT.

The chain couples TRBV27 to TRBJ2-3; no reliable D call. The CDR3 totals 12 residues. Per the germline V gene, CDR1 is MNHEY and CDR2 is SMNVEV (reference sequence). V shed 7 bases and J shed 2 bases, with 7 bases lying between them. The CDR3 sequence: CASKTLTDTQYF. The CDR3 DNA reads TGTGCCAGCAAGACTCTCACAGATACGCAGTATTTT.

The chain couples TRBV21-1 to TRBJ1-2; the table's D call, TRBD1, has no DNA check behind it. TRBV21-1 is tagged as a pseudogene. The CDR3 runs to 14 residues. CDR3 DNA: TGTGCCAGCAGCGGACAGGGGGCGGACTATGGCTACACCTTC. Translated: CASSGQGADYGYTF.

The V gene is TRBV6-6, the J gene TRBJ2-2; 7 bases match TRBD1. This CDR3 has 14 residues. The germline CDR1 and CDR2 sequences are MNHNY and SVGAGI (reference sequence). J lost 5 bases, V lost 6 bases, and 6 bases had no gene match. For the CDR3, the DNA is TGTGCCAGCAGGAGGGGGCAGGAGACCGGGGAGCTGTTTTTT. It specifies CASRRGQETGELFF.